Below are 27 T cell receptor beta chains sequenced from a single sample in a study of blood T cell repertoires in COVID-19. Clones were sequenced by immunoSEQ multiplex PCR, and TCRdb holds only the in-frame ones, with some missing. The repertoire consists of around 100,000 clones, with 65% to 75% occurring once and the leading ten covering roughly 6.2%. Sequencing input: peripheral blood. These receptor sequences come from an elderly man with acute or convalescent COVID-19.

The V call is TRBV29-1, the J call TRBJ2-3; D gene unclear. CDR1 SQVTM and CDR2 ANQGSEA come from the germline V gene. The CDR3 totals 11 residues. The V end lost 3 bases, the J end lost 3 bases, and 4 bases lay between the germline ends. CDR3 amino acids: CSVERTDTQYF. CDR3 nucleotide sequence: TGCAGCGTTGAGCGTACAGATACGCAGTATTTT.

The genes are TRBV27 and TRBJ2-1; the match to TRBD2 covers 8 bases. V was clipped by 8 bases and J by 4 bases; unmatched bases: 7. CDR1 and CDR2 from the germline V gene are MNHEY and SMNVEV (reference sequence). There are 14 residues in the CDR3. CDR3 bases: TGTGCCAGCGGGGCCCAGCGGGAGTACAATGAGCAGTTCTTC. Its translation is CASGAQREYNEQFF.

This CDR3 reads CASSPASFNTEAFF. CDR3 coding DNA: TGTGCCAGCTCCCCCGCGTCCTTTAACACTGAAGCTTTCTTT. V is TRBV18 and J is TRBJ1-1; D remains unclear. V dropped 6 bases and J dropped 2 bases, with 13 bases sitting between them. The V gene's germline CDR1 is KGHSH and CDR2 LQKENI. The CDR3 is 14 amino acids.

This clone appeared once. The CDR3 nucleotides read TGTGCCAGCAGCTCCCGGGGACAGACCTATGGCTACACCTTC. Translating it yields CASSSRGQTYGYTF. The rearrangement links TRBV9 to TRBJ1-2; TRBD1 agrees at 7 bases. The CDR3 consists of 14 residues. Germline V gene data show CDR1 as SGDLS and CDR2 as YYNGEE. The V segment lost 4 bases and the J segment 4 bases; nucleotides outside the gene matches: 7.

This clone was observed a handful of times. DNA of the CDR3: TGTGCCAGCAGCCGAACGACAGGGGGCGGGGAGACCCAGTACTTC. Its protein product is CASSRTTGGGETQYF. The chain uses TRBV5-4 and TRBJ2-5, with TRBD1 matching over 10 bases. The CDR3 extends over 15 amino acids. With V trimmed by 4 bases and J by 5 bases, 8 bases remained unmatched. Germline V CDR1 and CDR2: SGHNT, YYREEE (reference sequence). The full variable domain, with the rest looked up from reference TRBV5-4 and TRBJ2-5, is ETGVTQSPTHLIKTRGQQVTLRCSSQSGHNTVSWYQQALGQGPQFIFQYYREEENGRGNFPPRFSGLQFPNYSSELNVNALELDDSALYLCASSRTTGGGETQYFGPGTRLLVL.

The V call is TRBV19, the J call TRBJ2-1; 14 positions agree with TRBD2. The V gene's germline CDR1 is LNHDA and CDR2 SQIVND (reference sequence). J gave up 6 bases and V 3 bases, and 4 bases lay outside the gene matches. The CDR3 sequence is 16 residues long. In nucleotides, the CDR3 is TGTGCCAGTAGTATCGTGGGACTAGCGGGAGTCAATGAGCAGTTCTTC. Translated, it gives CASSIVGLAGVNEQFF.

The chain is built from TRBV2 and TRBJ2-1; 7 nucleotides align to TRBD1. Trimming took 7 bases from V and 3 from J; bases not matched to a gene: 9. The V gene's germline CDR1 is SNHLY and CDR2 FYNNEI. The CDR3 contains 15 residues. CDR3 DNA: TGTGCCAGCACCCCCCGATGGGACAGCTACAATGAGCAGTTCTTC. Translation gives CASTPRWDSYNEQFF. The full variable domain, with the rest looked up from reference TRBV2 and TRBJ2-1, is EPEVTQTPSHQVTQMGQEVILRCVPISNHLYFYWYRQILGQKVEFLVSFYNNEISEKSEIFDDQFSVERPDGSNFTLKIRSTKLEDSAMYFCASTPRWDSYNEQFFGPGTRLTVL.

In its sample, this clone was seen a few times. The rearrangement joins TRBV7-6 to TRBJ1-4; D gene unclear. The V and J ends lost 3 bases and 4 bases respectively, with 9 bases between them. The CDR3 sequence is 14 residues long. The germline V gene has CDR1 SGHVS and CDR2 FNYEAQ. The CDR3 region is CASSLGRINEKLFF. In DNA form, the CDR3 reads TGTGCCAGCAGCTTGGGGAGGATTAATGAAAAACTGTTTTTT.

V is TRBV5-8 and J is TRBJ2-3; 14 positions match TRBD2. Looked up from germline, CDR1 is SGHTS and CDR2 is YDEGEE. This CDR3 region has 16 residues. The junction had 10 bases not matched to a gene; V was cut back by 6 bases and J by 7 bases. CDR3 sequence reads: CASTQGLAGVLYTQYF. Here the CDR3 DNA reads TGTGCCAGCACCCAGGGACTAGCGGGAGTATTATATACGCAGTATTTT.

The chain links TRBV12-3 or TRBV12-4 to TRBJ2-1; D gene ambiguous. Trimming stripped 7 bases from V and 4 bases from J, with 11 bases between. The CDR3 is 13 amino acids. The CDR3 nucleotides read TGTGCCAGCACCGAACGTACATACAATGAGCAGTTCTTC. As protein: CASTERTYNEQFF.

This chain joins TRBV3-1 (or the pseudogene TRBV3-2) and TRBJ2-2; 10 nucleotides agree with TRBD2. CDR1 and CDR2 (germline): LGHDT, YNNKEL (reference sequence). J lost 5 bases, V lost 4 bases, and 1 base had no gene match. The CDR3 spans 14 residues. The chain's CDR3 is CASSRTSGTGELFF. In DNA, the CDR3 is TGTGCCAGCAGCCGGACTAGCGGAACCGGGGAGCTGTTTTTT.

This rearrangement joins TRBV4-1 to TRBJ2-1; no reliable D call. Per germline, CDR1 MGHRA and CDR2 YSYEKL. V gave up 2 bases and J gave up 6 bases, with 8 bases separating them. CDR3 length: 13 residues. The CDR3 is CASSQTPTNEQFF. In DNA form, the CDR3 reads TGCGCCAGCAGCCAAACACCAACCAATGAGCAGTTCTTC.

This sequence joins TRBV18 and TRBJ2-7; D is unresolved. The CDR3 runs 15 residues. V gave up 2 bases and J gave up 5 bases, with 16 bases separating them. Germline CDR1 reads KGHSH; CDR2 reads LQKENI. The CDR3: CASSPSTGSSHEQYF. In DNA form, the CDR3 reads TGTGCCAGCTCACCAAGTACGGGTTCATCCCACGAGCAGTACTTC.

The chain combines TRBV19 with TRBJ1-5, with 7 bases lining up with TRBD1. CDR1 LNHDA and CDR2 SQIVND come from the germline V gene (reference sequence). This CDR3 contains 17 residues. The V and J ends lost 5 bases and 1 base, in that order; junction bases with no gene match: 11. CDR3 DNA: TGTGCCAGTAGTCCGGCAGGGGGGACGATGAGCAATCAGCCCCAGCATTTT. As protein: CASSPAGGTMSNQPQHF.

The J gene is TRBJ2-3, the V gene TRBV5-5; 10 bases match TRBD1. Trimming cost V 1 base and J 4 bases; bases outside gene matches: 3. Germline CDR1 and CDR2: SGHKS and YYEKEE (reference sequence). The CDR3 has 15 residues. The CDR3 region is CASSLLGQGADTQYF. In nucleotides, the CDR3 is TGTGCCAGCAGCTTGTTAGGACAGGGGGCAGATACGCAGTATTTT.

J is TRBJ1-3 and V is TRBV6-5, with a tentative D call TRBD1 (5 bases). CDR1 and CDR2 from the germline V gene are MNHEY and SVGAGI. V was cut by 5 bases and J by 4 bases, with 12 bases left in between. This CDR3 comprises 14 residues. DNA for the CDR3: TGTGCCAGCAGTAGGGGTCAGGGCGGAAACACCATATATTTT. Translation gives CASSRGQGGNTIYF.

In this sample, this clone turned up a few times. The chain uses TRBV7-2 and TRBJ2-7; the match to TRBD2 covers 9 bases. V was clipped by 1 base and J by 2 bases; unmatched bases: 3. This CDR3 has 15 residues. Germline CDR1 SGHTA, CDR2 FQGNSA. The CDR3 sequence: CASSLGSGSAYEQYF. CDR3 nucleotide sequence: TGTGCCAGCAGCTTAGGTAGCGGGAGTGCCTACGAGCAGTACTTC.

CDR3 sequence reads: CASSRLVLEQYF. In DNA, the CDR3 is TGTGCCAGCAGCAGACTAGTTTTGGAGCAGTACTTC. The chain joins TRBV6-2 or TRBV6-3 to TRBJ2-7; possible D gene TRBD2, 6 bases. The CDR3 sequence is 12 residues long. The germline gives CDR1 MNHEY, CDR2 SVGEGT. Between the trimmed V and J ends, which lost 6 bases and 7 bases, there was a span of 13 bases.

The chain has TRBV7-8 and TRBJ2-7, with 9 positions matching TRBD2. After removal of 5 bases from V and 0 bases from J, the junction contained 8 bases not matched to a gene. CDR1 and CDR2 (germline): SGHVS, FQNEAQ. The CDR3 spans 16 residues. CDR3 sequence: CASSGGGLASSYEQYF. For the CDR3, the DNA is TGTGCCAGCAGCGGGGGAGGACTAGCGAGCTCCTACGAGCAGTACTTC.

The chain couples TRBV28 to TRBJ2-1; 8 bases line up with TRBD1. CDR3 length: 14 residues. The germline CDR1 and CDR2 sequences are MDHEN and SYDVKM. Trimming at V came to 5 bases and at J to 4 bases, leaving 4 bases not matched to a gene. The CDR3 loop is CASSRDRSYNEQFF. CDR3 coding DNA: TGTGCCAGCAGTCGGGACAGGAGTTACAATGAGCAGTTCTTC.

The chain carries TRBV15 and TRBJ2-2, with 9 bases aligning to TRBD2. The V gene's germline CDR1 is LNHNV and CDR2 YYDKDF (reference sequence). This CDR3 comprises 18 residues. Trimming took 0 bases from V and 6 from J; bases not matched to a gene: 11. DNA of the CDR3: TGTGCCACCAGCAGAGATAATGCGGGCGGGAGGGCCGCCGGGGAGCTGTTTTTT. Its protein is CATSRDNAGGRAAGELFF.

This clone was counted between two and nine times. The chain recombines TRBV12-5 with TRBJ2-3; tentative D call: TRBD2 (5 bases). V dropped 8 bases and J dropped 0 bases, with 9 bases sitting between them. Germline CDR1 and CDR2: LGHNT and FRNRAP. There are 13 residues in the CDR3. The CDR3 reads CASLGGSTDTQYF. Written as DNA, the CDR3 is TGTGCTAGTTTAGGCGGGAGCACAGATACGCAGTATTTT.

The chain's CDR3 is CATRQRGQETQYF. CDR3 nucleotides: TGTGCCACTCGACAGAGGGGGCAAGAGACCCAGTACTTC. The gene calls are TRBV19 and TRBJ2-5; D might be TRBD1 (6 bases). V was shortened by 10 bases and J by 2 bases, with 14 bases between the two germline ends. Looked up from germline, CDR1 is LNHDA and CDR2 is SQIVND (reference sequence). The CDR3 loop spans 13 amino acids.

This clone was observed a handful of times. As DNA, the CDR3 is TGTGCCAGCAGTAATATGGCAGGCACTGAAGCTTTCTTT. It yields the protein CASSNMAGTEAFF. The rearrangement links TRBV28 to TRBJ1-1; no firm D call. The germline V gene has CDR1 MDHEN and CDR2 SYDVKM. The germline V and J ends were trimmed by 5 bases and 4 bases, with 11 bases remaining between them. This CDR3 region has 13 residues.

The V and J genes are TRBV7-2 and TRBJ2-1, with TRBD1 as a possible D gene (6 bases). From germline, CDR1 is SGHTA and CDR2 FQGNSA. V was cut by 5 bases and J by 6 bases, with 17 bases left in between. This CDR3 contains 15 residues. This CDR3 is CASSPGTGHFNEQFF. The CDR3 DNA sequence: TGTGCCAGCAGCCCGGGGACGGGACATTTCAATGAGCAGTTCTTC.

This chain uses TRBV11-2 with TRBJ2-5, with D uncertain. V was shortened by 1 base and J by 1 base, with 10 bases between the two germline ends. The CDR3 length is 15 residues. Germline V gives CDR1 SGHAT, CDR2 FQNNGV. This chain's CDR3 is CASSLAARPQETQYF. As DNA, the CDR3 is TGTGCCAGCAGCTTAGCGGCTAGGCCCCAAGAGACCCAGTACTTC. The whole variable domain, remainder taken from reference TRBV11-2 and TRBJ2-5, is EAGVAQSPRYKIIEKRQSVAFWCNPISGHATLYWYQQILGQGPKLLIQFQNNGVVDDSQLPKDRFSAERLKGVDSTLKIQPAKLEDSAVYLCASSLAARPQETQYFGPGTRLLVL.

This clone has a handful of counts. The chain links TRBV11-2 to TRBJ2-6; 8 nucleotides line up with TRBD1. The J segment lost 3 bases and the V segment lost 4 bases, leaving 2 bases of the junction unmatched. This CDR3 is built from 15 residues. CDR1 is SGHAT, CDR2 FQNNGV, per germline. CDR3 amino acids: CASSWTGYGANVLTF. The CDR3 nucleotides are TGTGCCAGCAGCTGGACAGGGTATGGGGCCAACGTCCTGACTTTC.